This TCR beta chain was identified during a study of T cell responses to AZD1222 COVID-19 vaccine. Background on the study: Pooled in the analysis were second doses at about 4 or about 12 weeks. The study's findings and limits: Researchers took repertoire samples only after the peak T cell response had come. Donors were largely white British and mainly female; clonal diversity was possibly underestimated. Only a handful of AZD1222 recipients were seropositive at baseline.

Assay: immunoSEQ multiplex PCR; the TCRdb copy retains only in-frame clones and omits some. The sample includes roughly 100,000 clones, approximately 88% of them seen just once. Germline V gives CDR1 LGHDT, CDR2 YNNKEL (reference sequence). This CDR3 is 16 amino acids long. Trimming took 2 bases from V and 8 from J, leaving 16 bases between them. As concerns this clone: As yet, its antigen is unknown.

The source of this sequence is an adult in good health. The chain uses TRBV3-1 (or the pseudogene TRBV3-2) and TRBJ1-6; D ambiguous. The sample was peripheral blood, taken on day 0 of AZD1222 vaccination. The CDR3 DNA is TGTGCCAGCAGCCAAACCTCCGGGGTCCTCCATTCACCCCTCCACTTT. The encoded protein is CASSQTSGVLHSPLHF.